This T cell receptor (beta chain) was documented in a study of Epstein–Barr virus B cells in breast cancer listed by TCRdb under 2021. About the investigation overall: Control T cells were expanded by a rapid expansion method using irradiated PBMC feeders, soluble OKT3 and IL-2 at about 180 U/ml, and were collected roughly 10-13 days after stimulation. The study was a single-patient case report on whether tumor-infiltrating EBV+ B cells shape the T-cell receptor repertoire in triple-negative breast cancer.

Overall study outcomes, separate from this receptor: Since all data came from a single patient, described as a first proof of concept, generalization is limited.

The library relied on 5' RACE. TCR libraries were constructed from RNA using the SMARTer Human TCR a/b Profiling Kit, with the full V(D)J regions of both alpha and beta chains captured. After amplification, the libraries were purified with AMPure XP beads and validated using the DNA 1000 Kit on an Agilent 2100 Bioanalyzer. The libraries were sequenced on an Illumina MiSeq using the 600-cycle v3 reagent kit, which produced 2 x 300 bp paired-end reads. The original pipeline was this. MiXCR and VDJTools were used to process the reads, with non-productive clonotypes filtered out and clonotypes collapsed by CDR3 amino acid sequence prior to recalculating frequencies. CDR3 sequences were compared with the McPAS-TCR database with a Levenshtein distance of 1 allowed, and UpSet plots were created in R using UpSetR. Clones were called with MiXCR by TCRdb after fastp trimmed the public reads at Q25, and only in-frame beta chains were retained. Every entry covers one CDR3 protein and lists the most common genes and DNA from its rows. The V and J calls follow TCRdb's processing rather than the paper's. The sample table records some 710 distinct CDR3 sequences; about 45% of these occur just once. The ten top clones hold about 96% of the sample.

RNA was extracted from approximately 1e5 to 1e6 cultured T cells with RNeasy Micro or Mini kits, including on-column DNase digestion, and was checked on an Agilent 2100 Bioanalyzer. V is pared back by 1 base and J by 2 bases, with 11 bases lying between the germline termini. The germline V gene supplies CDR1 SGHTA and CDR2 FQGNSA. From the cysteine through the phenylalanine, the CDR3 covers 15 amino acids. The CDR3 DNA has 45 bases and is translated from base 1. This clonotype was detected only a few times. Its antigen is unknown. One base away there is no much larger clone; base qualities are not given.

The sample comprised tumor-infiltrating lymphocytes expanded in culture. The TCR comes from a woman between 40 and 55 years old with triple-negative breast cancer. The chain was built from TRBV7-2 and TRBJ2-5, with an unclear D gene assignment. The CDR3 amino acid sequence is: CASSLGASLQETQYF. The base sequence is TGTGCCAGCAGCTTAGGGGCGTCCCTGCAAGAGACCCAGTACTTC.